This T cell receptor beta chain was observed in a study of blood T cell repertoires in COVID-19. Study in general: Donors in the United States, Italy and Spain gave samples during acute or convalescent COVID-19.

Germline CDR1 and CDR2: SNHLY and FYNNEI. Trimming shortened V by 8 bases and J by 2 bases, and 11 bases separated the two germline ends. The CDR3 totals 13 residues. Assay: immunoSEQ multiplex PCR; the TCRdb copy retains only in-frame clones and omits some. The sample yields around 140,000 clones, approximately 87% seen once. The sample consisted of peripheral blood. The genes are TRBV2 and TRBJ2-3; the D gene is possibly TRBD1 (6 bases). The sequence came from a man over 45 with active COVID-19. The CDR3 protein is CASCTGNTDTQYF. CDR3 DNA: TGTGCCAGCTGTACAGGGAACACAGATACGCAGTATTTT.